This record looks at one T cell receptor beta chain sequence and its context. This clonotype was detected once. Its antigen is still unknown. The input lacks base qualities; no much larger clone sits a single base away. This record comes from a study of blood T cells in healthy people across ages (dated by TCRdb to the mid-2010s). With respect to the entire study: Template switching captured roughly one uniquely barcoded TCR beta cDNA molecule per two T cells in model experiments. The study measured age-related changes in TCR beta repertoire diversity using deep sequencing normalized with unique cDNA molecular identifiers. The donors were divided into four age groups: young (average approximately 16 years), middle-aged (approximately 39), aged (about 56) and long-lived (roughly 88). To avoid experimental bias, donors of different ages were spread randomly across the sequencing lanes. The study analyzed two additional independent replicas of 1 million unique cDNA reads from the same blood draw for two donors, one aged 18 to 29 and one aged 80 or older. The research as a whole found: Donor CMV infection status was unknown, potentially confounding age-related changes in expanded clonotypes. The percentage of naive T cells measured by flow cytometry correlated strongly with observed TCR beta diversity. Because profiling used bulk unsorted PBMCs, naive and antigen-experienced compartments could not be compared conclusively. Observed TCR beta diversity per million T cells fell roughly linearly with age, and a significant reduction was already apparent by age around 36. Estimates of total diversity based on one million sequenced T cells were considered lower bounds and underestimates. Compared with the aged group, the long-lived group had more naive CD4+ T cells, fewer expanded clones and increased TCR diversity, suggesting age selection.

Library generation was performed with 5' RACE. This sample was sequenced with an Illumina HiSeq 2500. A second PCR of roughly 7 to 11 cycles was performed with a sample-barcoded 5' primer and a J-beta primer mix. A template-switch 5' adaptor carrying 12 random nucleotides introduced a unique molecular identifier onto each TCR beta cDNA molecule. Each sample yielded at least 2.5 million CDR3-containing paired-end reads. All of the RNA was converted into first-strand cDNA using the Mint cDNA synthesis kit, with a TRBC-specific oligonucleotide serving as the primer. Following uracil-DNA glycosylase treatment, a first 18-cycle PCR with universal primers M1SS and BC2_uni_R was performed on all cDNA. Per the original workflow: For normalization, 1 million high-quality reads, each with a distinct molecular identifier, were randomly selected from each sample. Reads sharing molecular identifiers were discarded rather than binned into consensus sequences. MiTCR, run with a Q25 quality threshold and the strictest error-elimination algorithm, handled CDR3 identification, clonotype clustering and error correction. Lower-bound total TCR beta diversity was estimated with a nonparametric unseen species model using Euler transformation. TCRdb cleaned the public reads at Q25 with fastp, built clones with MiXCR and kept in-frame beta chains. Each entry is one CDR3 protein sequence, shown with its most common DNA and genes. The V and J calls come from TCRdb's annotation, not from the publication. The sample table holds 1,500,000 or so distinct CDR3 sequences, of which around 55% were seen once. The top ten clonotypes cover approximately 7% of the sample.

Donors were 39 systemically healthy Caucasian individuals from Russia aged roughly 6 to 90 years. Each donor gave ten milliliters of peripheral blood, collected into EDTA-treated Vacutainer tubes. PBMCs were isolated by Ficoll-Paque density-gradient centrifugation, with at least 6 million obtained per sample. Total RNA, at least 6 micrograms per sample, was extracted from PBMCs with Trizol reagent. For every donor, flow cytometry on a PBMC aliquot measured the percentage of naive CD45RAhigh/CD27high T cells. V is trimmed back by 1 base and J by 7 bases, and the junction contains 11 bases that no gene match accounts for. Including cysteine and phenylalanine, the CDR3 has 16 amino acids. Here the CDR3 DNA is all that survives: 48 bases in frame from base 1. CDR1 is given as SGHRS and CDR2 as YFSETQ, both from the germline V gene.

Sequencing was carried out using blood. The TCR sequence derives from a young man in good health. In this chain, TRBV5-1 is recombined with TRBJ2-5, with 9 central nucleotides matching TRBD1. The DNA sequence reads TGCGCCAGCAGCTTGAATCGGCGAGGACAGGGGTCGACCCAGTACTTC. This gives the protein CASSLNRRGQGSTQYF.